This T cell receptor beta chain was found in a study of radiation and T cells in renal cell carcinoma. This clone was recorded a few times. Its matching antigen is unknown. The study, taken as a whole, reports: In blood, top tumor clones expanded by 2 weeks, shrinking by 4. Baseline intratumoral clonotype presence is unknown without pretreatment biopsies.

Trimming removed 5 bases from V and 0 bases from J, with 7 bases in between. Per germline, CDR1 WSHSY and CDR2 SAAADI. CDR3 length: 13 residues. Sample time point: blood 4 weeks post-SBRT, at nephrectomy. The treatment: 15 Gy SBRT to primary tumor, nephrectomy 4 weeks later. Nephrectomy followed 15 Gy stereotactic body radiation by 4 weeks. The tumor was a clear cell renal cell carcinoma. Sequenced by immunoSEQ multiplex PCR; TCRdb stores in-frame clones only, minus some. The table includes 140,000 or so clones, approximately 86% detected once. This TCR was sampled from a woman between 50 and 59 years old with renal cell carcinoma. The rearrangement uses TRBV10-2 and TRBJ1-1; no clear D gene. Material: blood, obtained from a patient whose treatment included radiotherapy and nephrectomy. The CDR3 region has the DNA TGCGCCAGCAGTCCAGAGTTGAACACTGAAGCTTTCTTT. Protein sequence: CASSPELNTEAFF.